A selection of T cell receptor beta chains follows, all from one sample in a study of cytomegalovirus exposure and HLA in healthy donors. Assay: immunoSEQ multiplex PCR; the TCRdb copy retains only in-frame clones and omits some. Of approximately 280,000 clones in the sample, approximately 90% are singletons; the top ten hold approximately 2.2%. The sequenced material came from PBMCs. All receptors come from a woman aged 18-30 years in good health and CMV-seronegative. Both conserved end residues are part of each CDR3. D genes are given only for firm matches. Clone size is not always given. Where it is, it says once, few, many or a class for expanded clones.

j_gene,len,d_gene,abundance,v_gene,CDR3aa,CDR3nt
TRBJ2-1,13,TRBD1,.,TRBV2,CARGQGAYNEQFF,TGTGCCAGAGGACAGGGGGCTTACAATGAGCAGTTCTTC
TRBJ1-3,13,.,.,TRBV5-1,CASRWSSGNTIYF,TGCGCCAGCAGGTGGAGTTCTGGAAACACCATATATTTT
TRBJ1-2,15,TRBD1,.,TRBV11-2,CASSLGTGMGNGYTF,TGTGCCAGCAGCTTAGGGACAGGGATGGGGAATGGCTACACCTTC
TRBJ1-2,14,TRBD1,.,TRBV29-1,CSVGDRTGYYGYTF,TGCAGCGTTGGGGACCGGACAGGCTATTATGGCTACACCTTC
TRBJ1-1,14,.,.,TRBV7-3,CASSPRGGVTEAFF,TGTGCCAGCAGCCCCCGTGGGGGGGTTACTGAAGCTTTCTTT
TRBJ1-1,14,.,.,TRBV11-2,CASSFSGGSTEAFF,TGTGCCAGCAGCTTTTCGGGGGGTAGCACTGAAGCTTTCTTT
TRBJ1-1,17,.,.,TRBV4-1,CASSQDPQTREWTEAFF,TGCGCCAGCAGCCAAGATCCCCAAACACGGGAATGGACTGAAGCTTTCTTT
TRBJ1-1,16,TRBD1,.,TRBV2,CASRGQGPAVLAEAFF,TGTGCCAGCAGAGGACAGGGCCCTGCCGTTCTAGCTGAAGCTTTCTTT
TRBJ2-1,14,.,.,TRBV6-5,CASSYPDRSNEQFF,TGTGCCAGCAGTTACCCGGACAGAAGCAATGAGCAGTTCTTC
TRBJ2-2,12,.,.,TRBV6-1,CASLHTGGELFF,TGTGCCAGCCTCCATACCGGCGGGGAGCTGTTTTTT
TRBJ2-1,11,.,.,TRBV6-1,CASSEPGMQFF,TGTGCCAGCAGCGAGCCGGGAATGCAGTTCTTC
TRBJ1-1,13,.,.,TRBV6-5,CASSYSDEGEAFF,TGTGCCAGCAGTTACTCGGACGAGGGTGAAGCTTTCTTT
TRBJ1-5,14,.,once,TRBV13,CASSLAGVDQPQHF,TGTGCCAGCAGCTTAGCAGGGGTCGATCAGCCCCAGCATTTT
TRBJ2-7,14,TRBD1,.,TRBV5-4,CASSLAGTVYEQYF,TGTGCCAGCAGCTTGGCCGGGACAGTCTACGAGCAGTACTTC
TRBJ1-5,14,.,.,TRBV7-9,CASSLDHINQPQHF,TGTGCCAGCAGCTTAGACCACATAAATCAGCCCCAGCATTTT
TRBJ2-1,16,.,.,TRBV9,CASSVTGTALYNEQFF,TGTGCCAGCAGCGTAACCGGGACTGCCCTCTACAATGAGCAGTTCTTC
TRBJ2-2,17,TRBD2,.,TRBV9,CASSFRSGGPNTGELFF,TGTGCCAGCAGCTTCCGTAGCGGGGGTCCGAACACCGGGGAGCTGTTTTTT
TRBJ1-2,13,.,.,TRBV19,CASSTRAGNGYTF,TGTGCCAGTAGTACCCGCGCGGGGAATGGCTACACCTTC
TRBJ1-5,10,.,.,TRBV19,CASSDQPQHF,TGTGCCAGTTCCGATCAGCCCCAGCATTTT
TRBJ1-1,17,.,once,TRBV9,CASSVEKGGPTGYKAFF,TGTGCCAGCAGCGTAGAGAAAGGGGGACCAACGGGGTATAAAGCTTTCTTT
TRBJ1-1,13,TRBD1,.,TRBV27,CASTMTGGAEAFF,TGTGCCAGCACTATGACAGGGGGGGCTGAAGCTTTCTTT
TRBJ2-5,14,.,.,TRBV5-1,CASTTGGNQETQYF,TGCGCCAGCACTACTGGGGGGAACCAAGAGACCCAGTACTTC
TRBJ2-7,14,TRBD1,.,TRBV2,CASFVPGQGNEQYF,TGTGCCAGTTTTGTTCCGGGACAGGGGAACGAGCAGTACTTC
TRBJ2-3,15,TRBD1,once,TRBV9,CASSADRGKTDTQYF,TGTGCCAGCAGCGCAGACAGGGGTAAAACAGATACGCAGTATTTT
TRBJ2-3,16,TRBD2,.,TRBV5-4,CASSRAVRESTDTQYF,TGTGCCAGCAGCCGAGCGGTGCGGGAGAGCACAGATACGCAGTATTTT
TRBJ2-1,14,.,.,TRBV6-5,CASSTGKGYNEQFF,TGTGCCAGCAGTACAGGGAAGGGATACAATGAGCAGTTCTTC
TRBJ1-2,15,TRBD1,.,TRBV30,CAERTGGVPGYGYTF,TGTGCCGAACGGACAGGGGGCGTACCGGGCTATGGCTACACCTTC
TRBJ1-3,19,.,once,TRBV19,CASSNYFRGKLFLGNTIYF,TGTGCCAGTAGCAACTACTTCAGGGGCAAACTCTTCCTTGGAAACACCATATATTTT
TRBJ1-2,12,.,.,TRBV6-5,CASGTGGVGYTF,TGTGCCAGCGGTACGGGAGGAGTTGGCTACACCTTC
TRBJ1-1,12,.,.,TRBV5-4,CASSLLPPEAFF,TGTGCCAGCAGCTTGCTTCCCCCTGAAGCTTTCTTT
TRBJ2-3,13,TRBD1,once,TRBV6-1,CASRAGGADTQYF,TGTGCCAGCAGGGCAGGGGGTGCAGATACGCAGTATTTT
TRBJ2-4,16,.,.,TRBV19,CASSIQEGLAKNIQYF,TGTGCCAGTAGTATTCAGGAGGGTCTAGCCAAAAACATTCAGTACTTC
TRBJ1-5,14,TRBD1,.,TRBV25-1,CASSEGTANQPQHF,TGTGCCAGCAGTGAAGGGACAGCTAATCAGCCCCAGCATTTT
TRBJ2-3,14,TRBD2,.,TRBV5-4,CASSLTSGTDTQYF,TGTGCCAGCAGCTTGACTAGCGGCACAGATACGCAGTATTTT
TRBJ1-1,14,.,.,TRBV18,CASSLPLLDTEAFF,TGTGCCAGCTCACTCCCACTCTTGGACACTGAAGCTTTCTTT
TRBJ1-1,13,.,once,TRBV4-1,CASSPGEDKGAFF,TGCGCCAGCAGCCCAGGAGAAGACAAGGGGGCTTTCTTT
TRBJ2-5,14,.,.,TRBV5-5,CASSLLGAQETQYF,TGTGCCAGCAGTTTATTGGGGGCTCAAGAGACCCAGTACTTC
TRBJ2-5,16,TRBD2,.,TRBV11-3,CASSPGLAGGRETQYF,TGTGCCAGCAGCCCGGGACTAGCGGGGGGGCGGGAGACCCAGTACTTC
TRBJ1-1,13,.,.,TRBV2,CASGLTVNTEAFF,TGTGCCAGCGGTCTTACGGTGAACACTGAAGCTTTCTTT
TRBJ1-2,11,.,.,TRBV4-1,CASSHYQVLSF,TGCGCCAGCAGCCATTATCAGGTGTTGTCCTTC
TRBJ1-5,14,TRBD1,.,TRBV13,CASSEGQSNQPQHF,TGTGCCAGCAGCGAGGGACAGAGCAATCAGCCCCAGCATTTT
TRBJ1-1,15,TRBD1,.,TRBV30,CAWSVLAGTGREAFF,TGTGCCTGGAGTGTACTAGCGGGGACAGGACGTGAAGCTTTCTTT